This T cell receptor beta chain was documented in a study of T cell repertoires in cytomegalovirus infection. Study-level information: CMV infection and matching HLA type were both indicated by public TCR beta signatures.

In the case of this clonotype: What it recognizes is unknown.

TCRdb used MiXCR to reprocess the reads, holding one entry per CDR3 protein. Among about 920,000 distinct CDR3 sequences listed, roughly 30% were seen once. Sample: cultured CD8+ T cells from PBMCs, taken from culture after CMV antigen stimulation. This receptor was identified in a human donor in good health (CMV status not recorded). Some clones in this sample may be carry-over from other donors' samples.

CDR3: CASSLVGAGEKLFF. CDR3 bases: TGTGCCAGCAGCTTAGTAGGGGCAGGTGAAAAACTGTTTTTT. The chain couples TRBV7-6 to TRBJ1-4; a possible D gene is TRBD1 (5 bases). Between the trimmed V and J ends, which lost 1 base and 7 bases, there was a span of 10 bases. There are 14 residues in the CDR3. The germline CDR1 and CDR2 sequences are SGHVS and FNYEAQ.